This T cell receptor (beta chain) derives from a study of blood T cell repertoires in COVID-19 (dated by TCRdb to 2018 to 2021). Some background on the complete study: Samples covering the acute and convalescent phases of COVID-19 were provided by collaborators in the United States, Italy and Spain. A freely available public database, intended as a resource for researchers studying the immune response to SARS-CoV-2, is where the repertoires were released. The material from the prospective study consisted of cDNA or gDNA derived from T cells, B-cell-depleted T cells, or PBMCs. Deeply sampled blood TCRbeta repertoires from subjects exposed to, actively infected with, or recovered from COVID-19 were included in the dataset. Where available, HLA class I and class II types were taken from metadata supplied by the sample provider and were not determined by assay-based typing. Samples came from the ongoing ImmuneRACE study (first 160 participants) plus 1,254 subjects from 6 global collaborators. A de-identified subject ID, COVID-19 status, age in years and sex were almost always included in the sample metadata.

TCRbeta CDR3 regions were amplified from genomic DNA using the immunoSEQ Assay, a bias-controlled multiplex PCR. The paper's processing steps were these. Nucleated cell counts per sample were estimated from amplification of reference gene primers within the assay. To quantify the absolute abundance of each unique TCRbeta CDR3 rearrangement, sequence reads were collapsed and filtered. For each sample, productive Simpson clonality was calculated as the square root of Simpson's diversity index over productive rearrangements. Here the immuneACCESS table is served through TCRdb, limited to in-frame sequences with V and J called. Missing clones are a known gap in these copies; in checked studies unresolved V genes cover under half, and the rest lacks a known reason. Clonal size and the V and J genes are those of that table, whereas D and trimming came from the DNA. The sample includes some 90,000 clones, with more than 70% observed a single time. Approximately 2% of the sample rests with the top ten.

The investigation overall reported the following: How much clinical and demographic metadata was included differed by source and by participant, and the metadata was provided uncurated.

Whole blood was collected in K2EDTA tubes by collaborating institutions according to the institutions' own protocols. Collaborator samples were shipped for TCRbeta analysis as frozen whole blood, isolated PBMCs, or DNA extracted from either sample type. Of note for this clone: Its specific antigen is unknown. No base-level quality is on record; no much larger clone is a single base apart.

The clonotype comes from a man in his fifties with acute or convalescent COVID-19. The sample consisted of peripheral blood.

The nucleotides are TGTGCCAGCAGCTTTATAGGGACAAGGAACACCGGGGAGCTGTTTTTT. It specifies CASSFIGTRNTGELFF. Recombination linked TRBV7-9 to TRBJ2-2, with TRBD1 perhaps the D gene, on 6 matching bases. Deletion took 3 bases off V and 1 base off J, with a span of 12 bases between the germline ends. From the cysteine up to the phenylalanine, the CDR3 has a length of 16 residues. CDR3 DNA is the only sequence kept; it has 48 bases, read in frame from the first base. CDR1 and CDR2, looked up from the germline V gene (reference sequence), are SEHNR and FQNEAQ.